This T cell receptor (beta chain) was sequenced in a study of molecular identifiers for immune sequencing clone quantification. Across the whole study: Replicates involved a five-way split of RNA from approximately 20,000 or 100,000 naive CD8 cells, with sequencing of four.

Germline values: CDR1 DFQATT, CDR2 SNEGSKA (reference sequence). Trimming cost V 0 bases and J 0 bases, with 12 bases left between them. The CDR3 extends over 16 amino acids. TCRdb redid the calling of the PCR reads with MiXCR, one entry per CDR3 protein. The sample lists over 600,000 distinct CDR3 sequences; less than 20% were seen once. For naive CD8 T cells, sorting used the CD8+CD4-CCR7+CD45RA+ phenotype. The source material was naive CD8+ T cells from blood, with Jurkat cell RNA spiked in. Regarding subset: FACS-sorted CD8+CD4-CCR7+CD45RA+ naive T cells. This sequence joins TRBV20-1 and TRBJ1-5; D might be TRBD1 (5 bases). The receptor's source is a human donor in good health. Some libraries in this study had Jurkat cell RNA spiked in. The DNA of the CDR3 is TGCAGTGCTAGAGAAACAGGAGATTATAGCAATCAGCCCCAGCATTTT. The encoded protein is CSARETGDYSNQPQHF.